The clone carrying this T cell receptor beta chain was seen only a few times. Its antigen is not identified. This record comes from a study of cytomegalovirus exposure and HLA in healthy donors. Between the trimmed V and J ends, which lost 8 bases and 3 bases, there was a span of 11 bases. There are 13 residues in the CDR3. Germline lookup yields CDR1 ENHRY and CDR2 SYGVKD. Study results and caveats: Analysis was carried out at a later point, and it linked a missense DCLRE1C variant to TCR beta V- and J-gene trimming.

PCR employed 60 Vbeta and 13 Jbeta primers. Sequencing used immunoSEQ multiplex PCR; TCRdb keeps in-frame clones, though not all of them. The sample carries 100,000 or so clones, 15% recorded once. Sequenced: PBMCs. J is TRBJ1-3 and V is TRBV10-3; D is possibly TRBD1 (5 bases). The clonotype was recovered from a female donor in good health and CMV-seronegative. DNA of the CDR3: TGTGCCATCGGTCCAGGGTTTGGAAACACCATATATTTT. Translation gives CAIGPGFGNTIYF.